This T cell receptor beta chain appears in the sequencing data of a study of radiotherapy plus CTLA-4 blockade in lung cancer. Of note for this clone: Antigen: not known. The same CDR3 arises from other DNA sequences in this sample as well.

Germline lookup yields CDR1 SGDLS and CDR2 YYNGEE. V lost 0 bases to trimming and J lost 2 bases; unmatched junction nucleotides: 2. This CDR3 has 15 amino acids. General study findings and limits: Blood saw expansion of tumor-derived TCR clones after radiotherapy plus ipilimumab.

Here immunoSEQ multiplex PCR was the method, and the copy in TCRdb shows in-frame clones only, minus some. The sample lists around 18,000 clones, around 88% occurring once. This TCR derives from a human donor with non-small cell lung cancer whose response to radiotherapy plus ipilimumab could not be evaluated. This chain links TRBV9 with TRBJ2-1; 7 nucleotides agree with TRBD1. This sample comprised peripheral blood, obtained from a patient treated with radiotherapy plus ipilimumab. CDR3: CASSVGQGAYNEQFF. The CDR3 DNA reads as TGTGCCAGCAGCGTAGGGCAGGGGGCCTACAATGAGCAGTTCTTC. The full variable domain, with the rest looked up from reference TRBV9 and TRBJ2-1, is DSGVTQTPKHLITATGQRVTLRCSPRSGDLSVYWYQQSLDQGLQFLIQYYNGEERAKGNILERFSAQQFPDLHSELNLSSLELGDSALYFCASSVGQGAYNEQFFGPGTRLTVL.